This T cell receptor beta chain was captured in a study of T cells in Graves' hyperthyroidism and ophthalmopathy. Notes on the study in general: Most thyroid clonotypes expanded above 0.001 appeared in blood too. Ophthalmopathy and stable hyperthyroidism were told apart by a 13 V-J model.

Template material for amplifying TCR beta CDR3 regions consisted of RNA transcripts. TCR CDR3 underwent first-round RT-PCR with the HTBI primer set. TCRdb recomputed calls from the multiplex PCR reads with MiXCR, one row per CDR3 protein. The data contain approximately 600,000 distinct CDR3 sequences, roughly 20% of them singletons. This clonotype was observed many times. The antigen is unknown. At least 3 on the Clinical Activity Score was recorded for ophthalmopathy patients, who also had NOSPECS grade at least 4 and duration under 3 months. CDR1 and CDR2 (germline): MDHEN, SYDVKM. The CDR3 is made up of 15 amino acids. The V and J ends lost 5 bases and 2 bases, in that order; junction bases with no gene match: 5.

The sequence was collected from a man younger than 45 with Graves' ophthalmopathy. The rearrangement links TRBV28 to TRBJ1-5; 8 bases line up with TRBD1. Sequenced: blood. In DNA form, the CDR3 reads TGTGCCAGCAGTCCAGGGGGCGCCGGCAATCAGCCCCAGCATTTT. Its protein product is CASSPGGAGNQPQHF.